This is a list of T cell receptor beta chains from one sample in a study of blood T cell repertoires in COVID-19. Generated by immunoSEQ multiplex PCR, the TCRdb table keeps only in-frame clones and is missing some. The data hold just over 650,000 clones, with 70% to 90% observed a single time. The sample consisted of peripheral blood. The receptors stem from a woman between 18 and 29 years old with acute or convalescent COVID-19. Both conserved end residues are part of each CDR3. A D gene is named only where the DNA matches it firmly. Size is stated for part of the rows, as once, few or many counts, or as a class when the clone is expanded.

v_call	d_call	j_call	clone_size	cdr3_nt	cdr3_aa
TRBV10-3	.	TRBJ1-3	.	TGTGCCATCAGTGAGTCGGGCAGGTCCTCTGGAAACACCATATATTTT	CAISESGRSSGNTIYF
TRBV13	.	TRBJ2-7	.	TGTGCCAGCAGACAGGGACGTCGCTACGAGCAGTACTTC	CASRQGRRYEQYF
TRBV27	TRBD1	TRBJ1-2	.	TGTGCCAGCAGTTTATCGGCGGGGACAGGGTCTAACTATGGCTACACCTTC	CASSLSAGTGSNYGYTF
TRBV6-4	.	TRBJ2-2	few	TGTGCCAGCAGTCCTTCGACTGGGTTTGGGGCTACCGGGGAGCTGTTTTTT	CASSPSTGFGATGELFF
TRBV12-3/TRBV12-4	.	TRBJ1-2	.	TGTGCCAGCAGCGTACAGGGACCTTATGGCTACACCTTC	CASSVQGPYGYTF
TRBV5-1	TRBD1	TRBJ2-7	.	TGCGCCAGCAGCTTGGACCCTTGGGACAGCCCGAGTACCTACGAGCAGTACTTC	CASSLDPWDSPSTYEQYF
TRBV7-9	TRBD1	TRBJ1-1	.	TGTGCCAGCAGCCCCGGACAGGACACTGAAGCTTTCTTT	CASSPGQDTEAFF
TRBV19	TRBD1	TRBJ1-1	.	TGTGCCAGTAGTTCGGGACAGGCGTTGATGGAAGCTTTCTTT	CASSSGQALMEAFF
TRBV3-1/TRBV3-2	.	TRBJ2-5	.	TGTGCCAGCAGCCAAGATCGAGGGTGGGCCCAGTACTTC	CASSQDRGWAQYF
TRBV5-1	.	TRBJ2-7	.	TGCGCCAGCGCTCACTCTCAAGGAGGGGCCCCCTCCTACGAGCAGTACTTC	CASAHSQGGAPSYEQYF
TRBV5-1	TRBD1	TRBJ1-1	.	TGCGCCAGCAGCTTATTAATGACAGGGGGCAGGAACACTGAAGCTTTCTTT	CASSLLMTGGRNTEAFF
TRBV2	.	TRBJ1-5	once	TGTGCCAGCAGTGAAATATGGCAGGGAAGCAATCAGCCCCAGCATTTT	CASSEIWQGSNQPQHF
TRBV7-9	.	TRBJ1-3	.	TGTGCCAGCAGCTTAGCCAACACTGGAAACACCATATATTTT	CASSLANTGNTIYF
TRBV11-2	TRBD1	TRBJ2-4	.	TGTGCCAGCAGCCACCCGGGTTCCGGGACAGGGGGCGCCCGGAACATTCAGTACTTC	CASSHPGSGTGGARNIQYF
TRBV21-1	.	TRBJ2-1	.	TGTGCCAGCAGCAAAGGGAGTAGCGTCTACCCCCATGAGCAGTTCTTC	CASSKGSSVYPHEQFF
TRBV27	TRBD1	TRBJ1-2	once	TGTGCCAGCAGGTTGGACAGGGACTATGGCTACACCTTC	CASRLDRDYGYTF
TRBV5-1	.	TRBJ2-7	few	TGCGCCAGCAGCGACGAACCGACAGGAATTTCCTACGAGCAGTACTTC	CASSDEPTGISYEQYF
TRBV9	.	TRBJ1-2	.	TGTGCCAGCAGCGCCGGCGGAGGATGGGATGGCTACACCTTC	CASSAGGGWDGYTF
TRBV5-6	.	TRBJ2-2	.	TGTGCCAGCAGCTTCAACAGGGCCGGCGGGGAGCTGTTTTTT	CASSFNRAGGELFF
TRBV19	.	TRBJ1-5	.	TGTGCCAGTAGTATAGAACGAGGGCTTAATCAGCCCCAGCATTTT	CASSIERGLNQPQHF
TRBV25-1	.	TRBJ1-2	once	TGTGCCAGCAGTGACCACCAGGGGGGCTACACCTTC	CASSDHQGGYTF
TRBV12-5	.	TRBJ2-5	.	TGTGCTAGTGGTTTGGTAAGATTGTGGGCTCAAGAGACCCAGTACTTC	CASGLVRLWAQETQYF
TRBV7-3	TRBD2	TRBJ2-1	.	TGTGCCAGCAGCTTAACCGGACTAGCGGGGGGCTACAATGAGCAGTTCTTC	CASSLTGLAGGYNEQFF
TRBV21-1	.	TRBJ2-7	.	TGTGCCAGCAGCAAAGTTGTTCTCCGGTTTTTTATGCCGATGCAGTACTTC	CASSKVVLRFFMPMQYF
TRBV5-1	.	TRBJ1-2	.	TGCGCCAGCACCCTAGGGGGGGCAGGAGGCTACACCTTC	CASTLGGAGGYTF
TRBV9	.	TRBJ1-2	.	TGTGCCAGCAGCGCCCGAAGGGGGACCTATGGCTACACCTTC	CASSARRGTYGYTF
TRBV4-2	.	TRBJ2-3	.	TGTGCCAGCAGCCAAGGGGATGGGGGGGCACGCGGGGATACGCAGTATTTT	CASSQGDGGARGDTQYF
TRBV21-1	.	TRBJ1-1	.	TGTGCCAGTCCCGGCCGGGAGGGGGTCGACACTGAAGCTTTCTTT	CASPGREGVDTEAFF
TRBV5-8	.	TRBJ1-1	.	TGTGCCAGCAGCTTCGCCAGAACCATGAACACTGAAGCTTTCTTT	CASSFARTMNTEAFF
TRBV5-1	.	TRBJ1-6	.	TGCGCCAGCAGCTTGGAGACCCCTTCGGGGGACCTCCACTTT	CASSLETPSGDLHF
TRBV18	.	TRBJ1-3	.	TGTGCCAGCTCATACTACAACGCTGGAAACACCATATATTTT	CASSYYNAGNTIYF
TRBV2	TRBD2	TRBJ2-1	.	TGTGCCAGCAGCGGTGAACTAGCGGGGTTCAATGAGCAGTTCTTC	CASSGELAGFNEQFF
TRBV12-3/TRBV12-4	TRBD1	TRBJ2-7	.	TGTGCCAGTAACACAGGGGTCGGCTACGAGCAGTACTTC	CASNTGVGYEQYF
TRBV10-3	TRBD1	TRBJ2-3	.	TGTGCCATCAGCCCGGGACAGGGAAGGGCCAGCGGCACAGATACGCAGTATTTT	CAISPGQGRASGTDTQYF
TRBV28	.	TRBJ1-1	.	TGTGCCAGCAGTTTGGCAGGGTACACTGAAGCTTTCTTT	CASSLAGYTEAFF
TRBV14	.	TRBJ1-3	.	TGTGCCAGCAGCCAAGTAGGAGGGAGGGGAAACACCATATATTTT	CASSQVGGRGNTIYF
TRBV12-5	TRBD1	TRBJ1-6	few	TGTGCTAGTGGTTTTGACAGGGGGCGTTCACCCCTCCACTTT	CASGFDRGRSPLHF
TRBV6-5	.	TRBJ1-2	.	TGTGCCAGCAGTTCAGGGTCTAACTATGGCTACACCTTC	CASSSGSNYGYTF
TRBV7-8	.	TRBJ2-5	.	TGTGCCAGCAGCTTAAGTATAGGGACATTGGAGACCCAGTACTTC	CASSLSIGTLETQYF
TRBV19	TRBD1	TRBJ1-5	.	TGTGCCAGCGCCCGGGACAGGAATCAGCCCCAGCATTTT	CASARDRNQPQHF
TRBV4-1	.	TRBJ1-1	.	TGCGCCAGCAGCCAAGATGGGACACCGACTGAAGCTTTCTTT	CASSQDGTPTEAFF
TRBV7-9	.	TRBJ1-4	.	TGTGCCAGCAGCTTAGGGTACACCACTTCGGGGAATGAAAAACTGTTTTTT	CASSLGYTTSGNEKLFF
TRBV18	.	TRBJ2-7	.	TGTGCCAGCTCACCGGACAGTTCTAGCCCCCACGAGCAGTACTTC	CASSPDSSSPHEQYF
TRBV29-1	.	TRBJ1-1	.	TGCAGCGCCTTTAACCCCTCCGGGACTCTTGACGTTGAAGCTTTCTTT	CSAFNPSGTLDVEAFF
TRBV7-9	.	TRBJ2-7	.	TGTGCCAGCAGCCCCCCCTGGCAGTCGGGTTCGTATTACGAGCAGTACTTC	CASSPPWQSGSYYEQYF
TRBV5-6	.	TRBJ1-2	.	TGTGCCAGCAGCCGAAGGGGTACCCATGGCTACACCTTC	CASSRRGTHGYTF
TRBV2	TRBD1	TRBJ1-2	.	TGTGCCAATCCGGACAGGGGGCATAACTATGGCTACACCTTC	CANPDRGHNYGYTF
TRBV3-1/TRBV3-2	.	TRBJ2-7	few	TGTGCCAGCAGCCATTACTCCTACGAGCAGTACTTC	CASSHYSYEQYF
TRBV29-1	TRBD1	TRBJ2-5	.	TGCAGCGAGACAGGGGTAGGGGGAGAGACCCAGTACTTC	CSETGVGGETQYF
TRBV30	TRBD2	TRBJ2-3	.	TGTGCCTGGAGACCGGGACTAGCGGGGGGGCCAGATACGCAGTATTTT	CAWRPGLAGGPDTQYF
TRBV14	.	TRBJ1-1	.	TGTGCCAGCAGCCGAGACCAGTGGAACACTGAAGCTTTCTTT	CASSRDQWNTEAFF
TRBV18	TRBD1	TRBJ1-1	.	TGTGCCAGCTCACCACGACAGGGGGCCGACACTGAAGCTTTCTTT	CASSPRQGADTEAFF
TRBV14	TRBD1	TRBJ1-5	.	TGTGCCAGCAGCCAAGATGGGACAGAGCGTCATAGCAATCAGCCCCAGCATTTT	CASSQDGTERHSNQPQHF
TRBV5-1	.	TRBJ2-3	.	TGCGCCAGCAGCTCCGCCAGGGGCAGGGTCGTAGCAGATACGCAGTATTTT	CASSSARGRVVADTQYF
TRBV6-5	TRBD1	TRBJ1-2	.	TGTGCCAGCGGGCGATCGACAGGGACCAGTTTTGGCTACACCTTC	CASGRSTGTSFGYTF
TRBV4-1	TRBD2	TRBJ2-1	.	TGCGCCAGCAGCCAAATAGCGGGGGCCTCCTACAATGAGCAGTTCTTC	CASSQIAGASYNEQFF
TRBV6-1	.	TRBJ1-3	.	TGTGCCAGCAGTGAAGGGCAAGGGAGCGTGAACACCATATATTTT	CASSEGQGSVNTIYF
TRBV7-9	.	TRBJ1-1	.	TGTGCCAGCAGCTACAAGGATTACAGGACGGTGAACACTGAAGCTTTCTTT	CASSYKDYRTVNTEAFF
TRBV11-3	.	TRBJ2-3	.	TGTGCCAGCAGCTTAAGGGGTACAGATACGCAGTATTTT	CASSLRGTDTQYF
TRBV30	TRBD1	TRBJ1-2	.	TGTGCCTCGGACAGGGTAGGCTATGGCTACACCTTC	CASDRVGYGYTF